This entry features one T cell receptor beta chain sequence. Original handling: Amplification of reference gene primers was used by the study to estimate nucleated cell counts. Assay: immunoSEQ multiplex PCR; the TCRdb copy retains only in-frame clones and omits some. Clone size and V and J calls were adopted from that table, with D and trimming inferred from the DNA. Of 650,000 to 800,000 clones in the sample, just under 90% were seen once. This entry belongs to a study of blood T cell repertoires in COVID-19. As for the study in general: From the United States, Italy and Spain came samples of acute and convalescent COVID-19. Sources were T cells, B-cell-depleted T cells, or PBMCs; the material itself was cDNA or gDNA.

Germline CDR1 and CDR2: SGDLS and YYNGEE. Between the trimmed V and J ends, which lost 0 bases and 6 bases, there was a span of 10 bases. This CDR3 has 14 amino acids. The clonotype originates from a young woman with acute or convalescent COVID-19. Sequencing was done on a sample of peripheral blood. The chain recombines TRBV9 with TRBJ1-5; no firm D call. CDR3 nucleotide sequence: TGTGCCAGCAGCGTAGAACCGGGTGGTCAGCCCCAGCATTTT. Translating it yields CASSVEPGGQPQHF.